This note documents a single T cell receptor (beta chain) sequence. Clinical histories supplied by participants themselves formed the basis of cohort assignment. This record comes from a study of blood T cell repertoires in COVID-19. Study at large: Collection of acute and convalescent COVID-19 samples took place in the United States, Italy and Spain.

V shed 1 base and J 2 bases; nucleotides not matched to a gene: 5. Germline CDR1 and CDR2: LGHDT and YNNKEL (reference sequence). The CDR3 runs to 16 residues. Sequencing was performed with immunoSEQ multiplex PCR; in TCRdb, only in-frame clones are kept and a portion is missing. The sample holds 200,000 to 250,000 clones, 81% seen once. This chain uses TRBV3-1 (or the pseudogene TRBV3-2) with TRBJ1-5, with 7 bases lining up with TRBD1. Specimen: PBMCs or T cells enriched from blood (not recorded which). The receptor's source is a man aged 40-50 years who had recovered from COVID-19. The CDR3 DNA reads TGTGCCAGCAGCCAAGGTGGAGGGGGCGGCAATCAGCCCCAGCATTTT. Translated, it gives CASSQGGGGGNQPQHF.